The source of this T cell receptor (beta chain) is a study of vaccination and CD4 T cells after COVID-19. Study details: Cells received overlapping spike peptides from SARS-CoV-2, HCoV-NL63, HCoV-OC43 and HCoV-229E as stimulation.

Points from the study as a whole: In convalescent patients, 304 of 307 vaccine-specific clones were mono-reactive for SARS-CoV-2 spike.

Researchers used the Oncomine TCR Beta short-read assay to sequence DNA from cultured CD4+ T cells. CD4+ T cells were cultured, and genomic DNA was extracted from them. Via MiXCR, TCRdb re-called the PCR reads, giving one row per CDR3 protein. This sample yields approximately 16,000 distinct CDR3 sequences, of which around 37% are seen a single time; about 14% belongs to the top ten. Treatment in this sample: approximately nine-day PBMC culture with coronavirus spike peptide pools or control peptides (ViraFEST assay). Some 2 million PBMCs were grown per well alongside roughly 9 IU/ml IL-2 and roughly 9.4 ug/ml peptide pools. Germline CDR1 SGHTA, CDR2 FQGNSA. Unmatched junction bases numbered 8, after V lost 3 bases and J lost 4 bases. CDR3 length equals 16 residues. This clonotype was counted between two and nine times. Its target is not known.

The TCR comes from a human donor with COVID-19. V usage is TRBV7-2 and J usage is TRBJ2-4, with 8 nucleotides matching TRBD1. Sequencing input: cultured CD4+ T cells from blood. This CDR3 is CASSFRTGWEKNIQYF. In DNA form, the CDR3 reads TGTGCCAGCAGCTTCAGGACAGGGTGGGAGAAAAACATTCAGTACTTC.